One and the same sample provided the 31 T cell receptor beta chains below, sequenced in a study of blood T cell repertoires in COVID-19. Profiling relied on immunoSEQ multiplex PCR, and the TCRdb table lists in-frame clones only, not all of them. The data show 250,000 to 300,000 clones, about 88% seen once. The sample was peripheral blood. Every receptor here comes from a man younger than 40 with active or convalescent COVID-19.

V usage is TRBV6-5 and J usage is TRBJ2-6; D possibly corresponds to TRBD2 (5 bases). Germline-derived CDR1 and CDR2 are MNHEY and SVGAGI. The germline V and J ends were trimmed by 6 bases and 0 bases, with 9 bases remaining between them. The CDR3 contains 15 residues. This chain's CDR3 is CASSERDSGANVLTF. CDR3 sequence (DNA): TGTGCCAGCAGCGAGAGGGACTCTGGGGCCAACGTCCTGACTTTC.

In this sample, this clone turned up a few times. The J gene is TRBJ1-2, the V gene TRBV11-2; 10 bases align to TRBD1. Trimming cost V 6 bases and J 2 bases; bases outside gene matches: 9. CDR1 and CDR2 from the germline V gene are SGHAT and FQNNGV. This CDR3 region has 16 residues. This CDR3 is CASRSKTGGENYGYTF. The CDR3 nucleotides read TGTGCCAGCAGATCGAAGACAGGGGGCGAGAACTATGGCTACACCTTC.

The genes are TRBV6-4 and TRBJ2-3, with 10 bases fitting TRBD2. V gave up 4 bases and J gave up 6 bases; unmatched junction bases: 1. The CDR3 runs 13 residues. Looked up from germline, CDR1 is MRHNA and CDR2 is SNTAGT. CDR3 coding DNA: TGTGCCAGCAGTGGAGCGGGGGGGGATACGCAGTATTTT. Protein product: CASSGAGGDTQYF.

The chain recombines TRBV7-2 with TRBJ2-5; the D gene is possibly TRBD2 (6 bases). Looked up from germline, CDR1 is SGHTA and CDR2 is FQGNSA. V lost 1 base and J lost 1, with 10 bases in between. CDR3 length: 15 amino acids. This chain's CDR3 is CASSLVTGGQETQYF. In DNA, the CDR3 is TGTGCCAGCAGCTTAGTCACCGGGGGCCAAGAGACCCAGTACTTC.

The genes are TRBV6-5 and TRBJ1-1; the match to TRBD1 covers 8 bases. Per the germline V gene, CDR1 is MNHEY and CDR2 is SVGAGI. Germline trimming cut 2 bases from V and 1 base from J; bases unmatched to any gene: 6. The CDR3 runs to 16 residues. The CDR3 loop reads CASSYVPGTGNTEAFF. CDR3 nucleotide sequence: TGTGCCAGCAGTTACGTCCCCGGGACAGGGAACACTGAAGCTTTCTTT.

The V gene is TRBV5-4, the J gene TRBJ2-2, with D possibly being TRBD2 (7 bases). Germline-derived CDR1 and CDR2 are SGHNT and YYREEE (reference sequence). V lost 7 bases and J lost 0, with 19 bases in between. This CDR3 comprises 17 residues. The CDR3 DNA reads TGTGCCAGCGGCCGGGGGGCGGTTACACCGAACACCGGGGAGCTGTTTTTT. Encoded protein: CASGRGAVTPNTGELFF.

The chain combines TRBV7-8 with TRBJ2-7, with 9 bases lining up with TRBD1. Trimming cost V 0 bases and J 4 bases; bases outside gene matches: 10. This CDR3 has 17 residues. Germline V CDR1 and CDR2: SGHVS, FQNEAQ. In DNA form, the CDR3 reads TGTGCCAGCAGCTTAGCCTTACCGGGACAGGGATTGTACGAGCAGTACTTC. Encoded protein: CASSLALPGQGLYEQYF.

The table lists this clone with a few counts. This sequence joins TRBV7-8 and TRBJ2-2; 7 bases are shared with TRBD2. Germline V gives CDR1 SGHVS, CDR2 FQNEAQ. This CDR3 is 14 amino acids long. With 3 bases clipped from V and 5 bases from J, the junction kept 3 bases outside the gene matches. The CDR3 coding sequence is TGTGCCAGCAGCTTCAGGGAGGGGACCGGGGAGCTGTTTTTT. Translation gives CASSFREGTGELFF.

The chain links TRBV9 to TRBJ1-1; 7 bases match TRBD1. This CDR3 spans 17 amino acids. The V and J ends lost 3 bases and 7 bases, in that order; junction bases with no gene match: 18. CDR1 and CDR2 from the germline V gene are SGDLS and YYNGEE. CDR3 in DNA: TGTGCCAGCAGCGCCGACCTTGGGGGGACAGTACGGAATGAAGCTTTCTTT. Translation: CASSADLGGTVRNEAFF. Filled out from reference TRBV9 and TRBJ1-1, the complete variable domain reads DSGVTQTPKHLITATGQRVTLRCSPRSGDLSVYWYQQSLDQGLQFLIQYYNGEERAKGNILERFSAQQFPDLHSELNLSSLELGDSALYFCASSADLGGTVRNEAFFGQGTRLTVV.

Concerning this clone: Other DNA sequences within the sample encode an identical CDR3. The chain joins TRBV5-4 to TRBJ2-3; 8 nucleotides match TRBD1. The CDR3 extends over 15 amino acids. V was pared by 0 bases and J by 3 bases, with 3 bases of the junction left unmatched. CDR1 and CDR2 (germline): SGHNT, YYREEE (reference sequence). DNA of the CDR3: TGTGCCAGCAGCTTGGACAGGGGGTTGACAGATACGCAGTATTTT. It yields the protein CASSLDRGLTDTQYF.

The chain has TRBV6-5 and TRBJ1-1; unclear D gene. The CDR3 contains 14 residues. CDR1 and CDR2 (germline): MNHEY, SVGAGI. Trimming left V 8 bases short and J 1 base short, with 14 bases between. In nucleotides, the CDR3 is TGTGCCAGCTCTAGGGAGCTTACGAACACTGAAGCTTTCTTT. It specifies CASSRELTNTEAFF.

The chain uses TRBV5-1 and TRBJ2-1; 7 bases fit TRBD1. J gave up 6 bases and V 0 bases, and 6 bases lay outside the gene matches. The CDR3 sequence is 15 residues long. From germline, CDR1 is SGHRS and CDR2 YFSETQ. CDR3 coding DNA: TGCGCCAGCAGCTTGGGACAGGGAATATTCAATGAGCAGTTCTTC. Protein product: CASSLGQGIFNEQFF.

The rearrangement joins TRBV5-6 to TRBJ1-3; no reliable D call. V lost 0 bases and J 0 bases, leaving 7 bases between the germline ends. This CDR3 spans 15 amino acids. The germline CDR1 and CDR2 sequences are SGHDT and YYEEEE. Here the CDR3 DNA reads TGTGCCAGCAGCTTGGTGGGCCGCTCTGGAAACACCATATATTTT. It encodes CASSLVGRSGNTIYF.

The chain employs TRBV7-9 and TRBJ2-7; 10 bases are shared with TRBD1. Germline V gene lookup returns CDR1 SEHNR and CDR2 FQNEAQ (reference sequence). With 5 bases clipped from V and 0 bases from J, the junction kept 4 bases outside the gene matches. The CDR3 length is 15 residues. The DNA for the CDR3 is TGTGCCAGCAGCCCGTGGACAGGGGGCTCCTACGAGCAGTACTTC. Its translation is CASSPWTGGSYEQYF.

V and J are TRBV6-1 and TRBJ1-4; 9 bases line up with TRBD1. The germline CDR1 and CDR2 sequences are MNHNS and SASEGT. Unmatched junction bases numbered 18, after V lost 2 bases and J lost 8 bases. The CDR3 is made up of 19 amino acids. As DNA, the CDR3 is TGTGCCAGCAGTGAAACCGGGACAGGGTACATTGTAGCGCGGGAAAAACTGTTTTTT. The encoded protein is CASSETGTGYIVAREKLFF.

V gene TRBV19 combines with J gene TRBJ2-2; D unresolved. V dropped 6 bases and J dropped 4 bases, with 15 bases sitting between them. The CDR3 sequence is 15 residues long. Germline CDR1 is LNHDA and CDR2 is SQIVND (reference sequence). In DNA form, the CDR3 reads TGTGCCAGTAGATATGCGGAGACGGGCACCGGGGAGCTGTTTTTT. Its translation is CASRYAETGTGELFF.

The chain links TRBV5-1 to TRBJ1-1, with D possibly matching TRBD1 (5 bases). Germline V gene lookup returns CDR1 SGHRS and CDR2 YFSETQ. Trimming removed 1 base at V and 2 bases at J, with 9 bases between. The CDR3 runs to 14 residues. The CDR3 sequence is CASSLIRVNTEAFF. The CDR3 DNA is TGCGCCAGCAGCTTGATCAGGGTAAACACTGAAGCTTTCTTT.

This clone was counted only a few times. This chain links TRBV29-1 with TRBJ2-3, with D unresolved. Trimming cost V 7 bases and J 4 bases, with 12 bases left between them. This CDR3 comprises 12 residues. The V gene's germline CDR1 is SQVTM and CDR2 ANQGSEA. The CDR3 coding sequence is TGCAGCGCTCATGAGTACGCAGATACGCAGTATTTT. This codes for CSAHEYADTQYF.

V gene TRBV4-3 combines with J gene TRBJ2-2; 10 positions agree with TRBD1. This CDR3 is built from 15 residues. CDR1 is LGHNA, CDR2 YSLEER, per germline. Trimming took 4 bases from V and 7 from J; bases not matched to a gene: 6. DNA of the CDR3: TGCGCCAGCAGCCTCGACAGGGGGCTCGGCGGGGAGCTGTTTTTT. It translates to CASSLDRGLGGELFF.

The rearrangement links TRBV29-1 to TRBJ2-7; the D gene is possibly TRBD1 (5 bases). The V gene's germline CDR1 is SQVTM and CDR2 ANQGSEA. CDR3 size: 13 residues. V was shortened by 6 bases and J by 3 bases, with 15 bases between the two germline ends. DNA of the CDR3: TGCAGCGTAGTCAACAGGCCCTACTACGAGCAGTACTTC. This encodes CSVVNRPYYEQYF.

Only a few counts were recorded for this clone. The J gene is TRBJ1-2, the V gene TRBV7-8; D gene uncertain. V lost 5 bases and J lost 8, with 24 bases in between. Germline CDR1 SGHVS, CDR2 FQNEAQ. This CDR3 contains 16 residues. Here the CDR3 reads CASSTRTDSGARGYTF. CDR3 DNA: TGTGCCAGCAGCACCCGGACGGATAGCGGTGCTCGCGGCTACACCTTC.

This chain links TRBV16 with TRBJ1-5; 10 nucleotides match TRBD1. The CDR3 totals 16 residues. Trimming removed 3 bases from V and 4 bases from J; junction bases left unmatched: 6. Germline assignment: CDR1 KGHSY and CDR2 FQNENV. CDR3 nucleotides: TGTGCCAGCAGCCAGGGACAGGGGATAGCGAATCAGCCCCAGCATTTT. Protein product: CASSQGQGIANQPQHF.

The chain combines TRBV6-5 with TRBJ2-3; the match to TRBD2 covers 11 bases. The CDR3 length is 15 residues. The germline V gene encodes CDR1 MNHEY and CDR2 SVGAGI. Trimming took 7 bases from V and 5 from J; bases not matched to a gene: 8. CDR3: CASTELAGEGDTQYF. CDR3 in DNA: TGTGCCAGCACCGAACTAGCGGGGGAGGGAGATACGCAGTATTTT.

This rearrangement joins TRBV5-1 to TRBJ2-1; D might be TRBD1 (7 bases). Trimming pared 2 bases from V and 8 bases from J, leaving 26 bases between. Per germline, CDR1 SGHRS and CDR2 YFSETQ. The CDR3 loop spans 18 amino acids. CDR3 protein: CASSFPPQGDLLADEQFF. The CDR3 DNA follows: TGCGCCAGCAGCTTCCCCCCCCAGGGGGACCTACTAGCAGATGAGCAGTTCTTC.

The chain uses TRBV27 and TRBJ2-7; a possible D gene is TRBD2 (5 bases). With 6 bases removed from V and 5 bases from J, the gap between germline ends came to 29 bases. The germline CDR1 and CDR2 sequences are MNHEY and SMNVEV (reference sequence). This CDR3 has 18 amino acids. CDR3 in amino acids: CASRPTDPRRGFYNEQYF. For the CDR3, the DNA is TGTGCCAGCAGACCCACAGACCCACGTCGGGGATTCTATAACGAGCAGTACTTC.

The CDR3 loop is CASLSSRDNEKLFF. CDR3 nucleotides: TGTGCCAGCCTGTCGTCCAGGGATAATGAAAAACTGTTTTTT. The chain links TRBV2 to TRBJ1-4, with a possible D match to TRBD1 (5 bases). Germline V gene sequence: CDR1 SNHLY, CDR2 FYNNEI. The germline V and J ends were trimmed by 8 bases and 4 bases, with 14 bases remaining between them. The CDR3 runs 14 residues.

The chain links TRBV3-1 (or the pseudogene TRBV3-2) to TRBJ1-2, with 7 bases identical to TRBD1. Per germline, CDR1 LGHDT and CDR2 YNNKEL (reference sequence). J gave up 2 bases and V 3 bases, and 6 bases lay outside the gene matches. The CDR3 consists of 15 residues. Here the CDR3 reads CASSHQTGPNYGYTF. The CDR3 DNA reads as TGTGCCAGCAGCCATCAGACAGGGCCCAACTATGGCTACACCTTC.

The genes are TRBV7-6 and TRBJ2-1; 10 positions agree with TRBD2. This CDR3 is built from 16 residues. After removal of 5 bases from V and 7 bases from J, the junction contained 11 bases not matched to a gene. The germline gives CDR1 SGHVS, CDR2 FNYEAQ. The CDR3 nucleotides are TGTGCCAGCAGCCTACAAGCGGGGGGGGTTCTAAATGAGCAGTTCTTC. This translates into CASSLQAGGVLNEQFF.

The chain couples TRBV6-5 to TRBJ2-1; TRBD1 matches at 8 bases. With 6 bases clipped from V and 3 bases from J, the junction kept 7 bases outside the gene matches. The CDR3 has 15 amino acids. Per the germline V gene, CDR1 is MNHEY and CDR2 is SVGAGI. CDR3 residues: CASRIDRGGYNEQFF. For the CDR3, the DNA is TGTGCCAGCAGAATCGACAGGGGAGGCTACAATGAGCAGTTCTTC.

The V gene is TRBV7-9, the J gene TRBJ2-6; 8 bases line up with TRBD1. The CDR3 contains 19 residues. The germline V gene has CDR1 SEHNR and CDR2 FQNEAQ (reference sequence). Trimming took 2 bases from V and 2 from J; bases not matched to a gene: 11. The CDR3 reads CASSLIPGQVSPGANVLTF. DNA for the CDR3: TGTGCCAGCAGCTTAATTCCGGGACAGGTTTCACCTGGGGCCAACGTCCTGACTTTC.

This rearrangement joins TRBV7-6 to TRBJ2-1, with 7 bases matching TRBD1. The CDR3 is 14 residues long. The junction had 7 bases not matched to a gene; V was cut back by 2 bases and J by 9 bases. CDR1 and CDR2 from the germline V gene are SGHVS and FNYEAQ. This chain's CDR3 is CASSLLGGYSEQFF. In DNA form, the CDR3 reads TGTGCCAGCAGCTTATTAGGGGGCTATAGTGAGCAGTTCTTC.